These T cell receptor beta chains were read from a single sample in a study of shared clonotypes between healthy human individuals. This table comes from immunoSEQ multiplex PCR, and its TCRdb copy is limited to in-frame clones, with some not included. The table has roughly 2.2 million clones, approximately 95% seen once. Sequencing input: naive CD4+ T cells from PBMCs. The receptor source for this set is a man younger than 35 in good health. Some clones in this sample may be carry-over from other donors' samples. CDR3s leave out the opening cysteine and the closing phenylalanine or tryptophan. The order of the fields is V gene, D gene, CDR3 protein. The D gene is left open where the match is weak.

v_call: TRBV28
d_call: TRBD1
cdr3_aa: ASRNTFDRGGYGYT

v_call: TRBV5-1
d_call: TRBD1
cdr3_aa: ASSSPLGRAGQGNYEQY

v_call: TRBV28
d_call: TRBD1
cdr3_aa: ASSLETGLDQPQH

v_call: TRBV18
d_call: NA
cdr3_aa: ASSPPGFGDTEAF

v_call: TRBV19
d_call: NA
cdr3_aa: ASSISARGYGYT

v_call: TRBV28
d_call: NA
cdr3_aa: ASSSGSSGANVLT

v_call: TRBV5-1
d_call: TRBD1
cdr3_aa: ASSFRTGDTEAF

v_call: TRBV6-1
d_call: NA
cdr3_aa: ASSEALRVSTGELF

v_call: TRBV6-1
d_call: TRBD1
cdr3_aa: ASSERWAGGLYEQY

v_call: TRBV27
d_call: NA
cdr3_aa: ASSFDRAKNIQY

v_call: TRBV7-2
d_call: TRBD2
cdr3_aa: ASSPWDVIAGAEQF